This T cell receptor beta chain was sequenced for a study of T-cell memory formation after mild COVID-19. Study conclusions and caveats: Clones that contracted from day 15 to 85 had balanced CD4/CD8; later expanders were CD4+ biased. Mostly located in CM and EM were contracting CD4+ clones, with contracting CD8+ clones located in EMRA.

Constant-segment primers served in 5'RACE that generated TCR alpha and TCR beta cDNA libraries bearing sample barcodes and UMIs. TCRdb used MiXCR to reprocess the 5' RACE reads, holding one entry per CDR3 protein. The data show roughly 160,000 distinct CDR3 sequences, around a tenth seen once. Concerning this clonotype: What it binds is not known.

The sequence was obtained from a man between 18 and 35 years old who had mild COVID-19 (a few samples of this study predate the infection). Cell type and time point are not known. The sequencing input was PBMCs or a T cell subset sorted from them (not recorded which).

The CDR3 here is CASSPGTHSNQPQHF. For the CDR3, the DNA is TGTGCCAGCAGCCCCGGGACACATAGCAATCAGCCCCAGCATTTT. The chain joins TRBV11-2 to TRBJ1-5; D may be TRBD1 (6 bases). Trimming removed 5 bases from V and 0 bases from J, with 11 bases in between. CDR1 and CDR2 from the germline V gene are SGHAT and FQNNGV. The CDR3 has 15 residues.